Listed below are T cell receptor beta chains from one sample, sequenced in a study of blood T cell repertoires in COVID-19. Only in-frame clones appear in the TCRdb table, and some are missing; sequencing was by immunoSEQ multiplex PCR. The sample lists around 340,000 clones, about 88% occurring once. Sequences were obtained from PBMCs or T cells enriched from blood (not recorded which). The source of these receptors is a woman in her twenties or thirties who had been exposed to COVID-19. Each CDR3 is given with its conserved first and last residue. Fields, in order: D gene, clone size, CDR3 length, V gene, J gene, CDR3 DNA, CDR3 protein. The D gene is left open where the match is weak. Rows give clone size only sometimes, using once, few, many, or a class for an expanded clone.

NA,NA,14,TRBV25-1,TRBJ1-3,TGTGCCAGCAGAGGGGGTATCTCTGGAAACACCATATATTTT,CASRGGISGNTIYF
TRBD1,NA,16,TRBV29-1,TRBJ2-2,TGCAGCGTTCGGAATCCCGGCAGGGGGTTTACCGGGGAGCTGTTTTTT,CSVRNPGRGFTGELFF
TRBD1,NA,16,TRBV11-3,TRBJ2-7,TGTGCCAGCAGCGGACCCTGGCAGGGGGCTTATTACGAGCAGTACTTC,CASSGPWQGAYYEQYF
TRBD2,NA,16,TRBV4-1,TRBJ2-7,TGCGCCAGCAGCCATACGGAGGGACTAGCGGTCGGGGAGCAGTACTTC,CASSHTEGLAVGEQYF
TRBD1,once,15,TRBV5-6,TRBJ1-2,TGTGCCAGCAGCTCTTACAGGGGGCAAGGATATGGCTACACCTTC,CASSSYRGQGYGYTF
TRBD2,NA,11,TRBV20-1,TRBJ2-7,TGCAGTGCCGGACTAGCGAGTGAGCAGTACTTC,CSAGLASEQYF
NA,NA,14,TRBV18,TRBJ1-5,TGTGCCAGCTCACCAGGGGGCGACGATCAGCCCCAGCATTTT,CASSPGGDDQPQHF
TRBD1,NA,14,TRBV19,TRBJ1-2,TGTGCCAGTAGTATAGATCGGACAGGGCGCGGCTACACCTTC,CASSIDRTGRGYTF
TRBD1,NA,12,TRBV30,TRBJ1-2,TGTGCCTGGAGTACAGGGGGCTATGGCTACACCTTC,CAWSTGGYGYTF
NA,NA,15,TRBV2,TRBJ2-3,TGTGCCAGCAGTGGCGGTTTATCACACACAGATACGCAGTATTTT,CASSGGLSHTDTQYF
NA,NA,17,TRBV5-6,TRBJ2-7,TGTGCCAGCAGCTTGTACGAGGGGGGGTTCCGGCCCTACGAGCAGTACTTC,CASSLYEGGFRPYEQYF
NA,NA,15,TRBV5-1,TRBJ2-7,TGCGCCAGCAGCTTGGCCAACCCCGGAGGGATCGAGCAGTACTTC,CASSLANPGGIEQYF
NA,NA,14,TRBV10-3,TRBJ2-1,TGTGCCATCAGTGAGTCTGCAGGGTTAAATGAGCAGTTCTTC,CAISESAGLNEQFF
TRBD2,NA,15,TRBV6-5,TRBJ2-5,TGTGCCAGCAGTCCAGGACTAGCGGGAGGAGAGACCCAGTACTTC,CASSPGLAGGETQYF
TRBD2,NA,15,TRBV9,TRBJ2-2,TGTGCCAGCAGCGCGGGACTAGCGGGCACCGGGGAGCTGTTTTTT,CASSAGLAGTGELFF
NA,NA,15,TRBV19,TRBJ1-4,TGTGCCAGTAGTATTGGGACCAGGGGTGGAGAAAAACTGTTTTTT,CASSIGTRGGEKLFF
NA,NA,12,TRBV6-5,TRBJ2-2,TGTGCCAGCAGAACAGGGACCGGGGAGCTGTTTTTT,CASRTGTGELFF
NA,once,15,TRBV7-8,TRBJ1-1,TGTGCCAGCAGCTTAGGCTTGCGGCTGAACACTGAAGCTTTCTTT,CASSLGLRLNTEAFF
NA,NA,14,TRBV19,TRBJ2-4,TGTGCCAGTGGATCAGGGGCGGCCAAAAACATTCAGTACTTC,CASGSGAAKNIQYF
NA,NA,14,TRBV7-2,TRBJ1-5,TGTGCCAGCAGCTTAGTGAGGGGCAATCAGCCCCAGCATTTT,CASSLVRGNQPQHF
TRBD1,NA,19,TRBV14,TRBJ1-3,TGTGCCAGCAGCCACCCGTGGGGACAGGGCGACTACTCTGGAAACACCATATATTTT,CASSHPWGQGDYSGNTIYF
NA,NA,14,TRBV7-6,TRBJ2-7,TGTGCCAGCAGACTTTCAGGGTCCGCTGGGGAGCAGTACTTC,CASRLSGSAGEQYF
TRBD1,NA,16,TRBV18,TRBJ2-1,TGTGCCAGCTCACCCCAACAGGGGGCCACGTCAAATGAGCAGTTCTTC,CASSPQQGATSNEQFF
NA,NA,12,TRBV29-1,TRBJ2-4,TGCAGCGGGAGGTGGGCCAAAAACATTCAGTACTTC,CSGRWAKNIQYF
NA,NA,15,TRBV5-1,TRBJ1-5,TGCGCCAGCAGCTGGTTTCCGGGATTAAATCAGCCCCAGCATTTT,CASSWFPGLNQPQHF
TRBD1,NA,15,TRBV18,TRBJ1-4,TGTGCCAGCTCACGGGACAGGGAACGGAACGAAAAACTGTTTTTT,CASSRDRERNEKLFF
TRBD1,NA,14,TRBV2,TRBJ2-5,TGTGCCAGCAGGATTGGGACAGTCCGGGAGACCCAGTACTTC,CASRIGTVRETQYF
TRBD2,NA,16,TRBV7-9,TRBJ2-2,TGTGCCAGCAGCTTAGGAACGGGAGGCCCCGCCGGGGAGCTGTTTTTT,CASSLGTGGPAGELFF
TRBD1,few,15,TRBV29-1,TRBJ2-7,TGCAGCGTTGAAGGTGTAGGACAGGGGATCGACGAGCAGTACTTC,CSVEGVGQGIDEQYF
NA,few,16,TRBV7-9,TRBJ1-1,TGTGCCAGCAGCCTCAGTCTGTGGGGCTCGTTCACTGAAGCTTTCTTT,CASSLSLWGSFTEAFF
NA,once,17,TRBV27,TRBJ2-3,TGTGCCAGCAGTGATAGCTCCACGATATTGACCACAGATACGCAGTATTTT,CASSDSSTILTTDTQYF
NA,NA,14,TRBV28,TRBJ2-5,TGTGCCAGCACCTTTCAGGGTGTGCAAGAGACCCAGTACTTC,CASTFQGVQETQYF
NA,once,12,TRBV7-3,TRBJ1-5,TGTGCCAGCAGCCCCCGGGGGGGGCCCCAGCATTTT,CASSPRGGPQHF
TRBD1,NA,16,TRBV4-2,TRBJ2-5,TGTGCCAGCAGCCAACTACAGGGGGTGTTACAAGAGACCCAGTACTTC,CASSQLQGVLQETQYF
NA,NA,12,TRBV29-1,TRBJ2-2,TGCAGCGTTGAGAGGGCCACCGGGGAGCTGTTTTTT,CSVERATGELFF